This T cell receptor (beta chain) came from a study of CD4+ T cells in melanoma. The assay was immunoSEQ multiplex PCR, and TCRdb's table has in-frame clones only and misses some. The sample has some 110,000 clones; about 92% are singletons. The CDR3 is made up of 16 amino acids. J gave up 0 bases and V 2 bases, and 6 bases lay outside the gene matches. The V gene's germline CDR1 is ENHRY and CDR2 SYGVKD. A word on this clone: Its antigen is unknown.

General study results and limits: Neoantigen-specific CD4+ T cells in melanoma reportedly had diverse differentiation states. CD8+ T cell, macrophage and B cell function reportedly correlated with neoantigen-specific CD4+ T cells.

The sequence was obtained from a human donor with melanoma. Source material: peripheral blood. This rearrangement joins TRBV10-3 to TRBJ2-7; 8 nucleotides align to TRBD1. The CDR3 sequence is CAISEQGTGNSYEQYF. The CDR3 coding sequence is TGTGCCATCAGTGAGCAGGGGACAGGAAACTCCTACGAGCAGTACTTC.